The 26 T cell receptor beta chains reported below all come from one sample, sequenced in a study of T cells in Graves' hyperthyroidism and ophthalmopathy. Researchers took RNA transcripts and amplified the TCR beta CDR3 regions from them. In the first-round RT-PCR of the TCR CDR3, the HTBI primer set was used. MiXCR, run by TCRdb on the multiplex PCR reads, gives a single entry per CDR3 protein. The sample has approximately 700,000 distinct CDR3 sequences; about 16% are singletons. Sequencing used blood. The receptors shown here come from a young man with Graves' hyperthyroidism.

This clonotype was seen at least ten times. The chain joins TRBV5-1 to TRBJ1-1; 7 nucleotides align to TRBD1. V shed 3 bases and J 4 bases; nucleotides not matched to a gene: 15. The CDR3 sequence is 17 residues long. Germline loops: CDR1 SGHRS, CDR2 YFSETQ. CDR3 protein: CASSWGGQVFDSTEAFF. The CDR3, as DNA: TGCGCCAGCAGCTGGGGAGGACAGGTTTTTGATAGCACTGAAGCTTTCTTT.

The chain employs TRBV6-1 and TRBJ2-7; 9 nucleotides match TRBD2. The CDR3 is 15 residues long. Germline-derived CDR1 and CDR2 are MNHNS and SASEGT. The V and J ends lost 7 bases and 6 bases, in that order; junction bases with no gene match: 13. The CDR3 region is CASTLSAGGSGEQYF. CDR3 nucleotides: TGTGCCAGCACTCTCTCCGCGGGAGGGAGTGGCGAGCAGTACTTC.

This chain uses TRBV18 with TRBJ2-1, with D perhaps TRBD2 (6 bases). This CDR3 comprises 15 residues. Germline CDR1 and CDR2: KGHSH and LQKENI. The germline V and J ends were trimmed by 2 bases and 8 bases, with 16 bases remaining between them. CDR3 nucleotide sequence: TGTGCCAGCTCACCAACGGGCCTCAGGAGGGATGAGCAGTTCTTC. Protein product: CASSPTGLRRDEQFF.

This clonotype occurred many times. This chain joins TRBV6-1 and TRBJ2-5, with D unclear. V lost 7 bases, J lost 1 base, and 4 bases lay in between. This CDR3 has 11 residues. Germline V gene lookup returns CDR1 MNHNS and CDR2 SASEGT. Here the CDR3 reads CASKGQETQYF. The CDR3 nucleotides are TGTGCCAGCAAGGGCCAAGAGACCCAGTACTTC.

The genes are TRBV7-9 and TRBJ2-7; D ambiguous. From germline, CDR1 is SEHNR and CDR2 FQNEAQ (reference sequence). V gave up 3 bases and J gave up 5 bases, with 11 bases separating them. The CDR3 consists of 13 residues. The CDR3 coding sequence is TGTGCCAGCAGCTTGGGAAGGACGGACGAGCAGTACTTC. Amino acid sequence: CASSLGRTDEQYF.

The chain joins TRBV10-3 to TRBJ2-5; TRBD2 might be the D (6 bases). Trimming shortened V by 8 bases and J by 2 bases, and 9 bases separated the two germline ends. From germline, CDR1 is ENHRY and CDR2 SYGVKD. This CDR3 comprises 12 residues. The CDR3 region is CAIGREQETQYF. CDR3 bases: TGTGCCATCGGCCGGGAGCAAGAGACCCAGTACTTC.

This clonotype has just a few counts. The CDR3 region is CASRPVLAAYNEQFF. The CDR3 DNA sequence: TGTGCCAGCAGGCCGGTACTAGCGGCCTACAATGAGCAGTTCTTC. The chain combines TRBV6-1 with TRBJ2-1, with TRBD2 matching 8 bases. In germline, CDR1 is MNHNS, CDR2 SASEGT. The CDR3 covers 15 residues. With V trimmed by 6 bases and J by 2 bases, 6 bases remained unmatched.

The rearrangement uses TRBV14 and TRBJ2-7, with D unclear. Trimming shortened V by 1 base and J by 5 bases, and 9 bases separated the two germline ends. Germline V gene data show CDR1 as SGHDN and CDR2 as FVKESK. CDR3 length: 13 residues. The CDR3 sequence: CASSQVLWNEQYF. CDR3 in DNA: TGTGCCAGCAGCCAAGTTTTGTGGAACGAGCAGTACTTC.

This clonotype was detected ten times or more. The rearrangement uses TRBV3-1 and TRBJ2-5; D is ambiguous. With 4 bases removed from V and 3 bases from J, the gap between germline ends came to 12 bases. CDR1 and CDR2 (germline): LGHDT, YNNKEL (reference sequence). The length of the CDR3 is 14 residues. CDR3 amino acids: CASSPSLVEETQYF. CDR3 coding DNA: TGTGCCAGCAGCCCCAGTCTAGTCGAAGAGACCCAGTACTTC.

This clonotype was seen many times. The rearrangement joins TRBV30 to TRBJ2-2, with D uncertain. The V and J ends lost 3 bases and 7 bases respectively, with 6 bases between them. Germline-derived CDR1 and CDR2 are GTSNPN and SVGIG (reference sequence). The CDR3 is 11 residues long. CDR3 DNA: TGTGCCTGGAGGAAGGACGGGGAGCTGTTTTTT. Amino acids: CAWRKDGELFF.

The rearrangement links TRBV2 to TRBJ2-2, with D hard to call. The CDR3 covers 16 residues. The germline gives CDR1 SNHLY, CDR2 FYNNEI. V lost 4 bases and J lost 4, with 16 bases in between. The CDR3 reads CASSGSPRIGTGELFF. The CDR3 DNA follows: TGTGCCAGCAGTGGGAGCCCTCGCATTGGCACCGGGGAGCTGTTTTTT.

This clonotype showed up many times. The chain joins TRBV27 to TRBJ2-7, with D possibly called TRBD1 or TRBD2 (5 bases each). There are 15 residues in the CDR3. CDR1 and CDR2 from the germline V gene are MNHEY and SMNVEV (reference sequence). V was trimmed by 6 bases and J by 0 bases, leaving 15 bases between them. The CDR3 region is CASRQQALASYEQYF. As DNA, the CDR3 is TGTGCCAGCAGACAACAGGCCCTAGCCTCCTACGAGCAGTACTTC.

The V gene is TRBV19, the J gene TRBJ2-7, with 7 bases aligning to TRBD1. The CDR3 length is 15 residues. CDR1 is LNHDA and CDR2 is SQIVND in the germline V gene (reference sequence). The V gene end was trimmed by 5 bases and the J gene end by 7 bases; junction bases not matched to a gene: 14. The CDR3 region is CASSSIDRAYGEQYF. The CDR3 region has the DNA TGTGCCAGTAGTTCTATCGACAGGGCTTATGGGGAGCAGTACTTC.

This clonotype was seen a handful of times. This CDR3 is CATSDPGASSYNEQFF. The CDR3 DNA reads as TGTGCCACCAGTGATCCGGGGGCAAGCTCCTACAATGAGCAGTTCTTC. This chain connects TRBV24-1 to TRBJ2-1; the D gene could be TRBD1 or TRBD2 (6 bases each). The germline V gene encodes CDR1 KGHDR and CDR2 SFDVKD. Trimming left V 3 bases short and J 0 bases short, with 11 bases between. The CDR3 is 16 amino acids.

This clonotype was counted only a few times. This chain uses TRBV20-1 with TRBJ2-7; 8 bases are a match to TRBD1. V was clipped by 0 bases and J by 2 bases; unmatched bases: 6. The CDR3 has 15 amino acids. Germline V gives CDR1 DFQATT, CDR2 SNEGSKA (reference sequence). CDR3 coding DNA: TGCAGTGCTAGAGACCAGGGGGCACCCCCCTACGAGCAGTACTTC. Amino acid sequence: CSARDQGAPPYEQYF.

The chain is built from TRBV6-1 and TRBJ1-5, with a tentative D call TRBD1 (5 bases). CDR3 length: 17 amino acids. Per germline, CDR1 MNHNS and CDR2 SASEGT. V was cut by 0 bases and J by 6 bases, with 18 bases left in between. DNA of the CDR3: TGTGCCAGCAGTGAAGCGTGGGGGTTATGGGTCGGTCAGCCCCAGCATTTT. Protein product: CASSEAWGLWVGQPQHF.

The chain links TRBV2 to TRBJ2-2; D not resolved. Between the trimmed V and J ends, which lost 1 base and 3 bases, there was a span of 15 bases. The CDR3 contains 17 residues. CDR1 and CDR2 from the germline V gene are SNHLY and FYNNEI. CDR3 protein: CASSEEVYPGHTGELFF. The CDR3 bases are TGTGCCAGCAGTGAAGAGGTGTACCCCGGTCACACCGGGGAGCTGTTTTTT.

This clonotype was found many times. V usage is TRBV18 and J usage is TRBJ1-2; the match to TRBD1 covers 8 bases. Per the germline V gene, CDR1 is KGHSH and CDR2 is LQKENI. This CDR3 has 14 residues. The V and J ends lost 1 base and 8 bases, in that order; junction bases with no gene match: 6. The CDR3 region is CASSPRPGGEGYTF. The CDR3 DNA reads as TGTGCCAGCTCACCACGTCCAGGGGGCGAAGGCTACACCTTC.

This clonotype was seen repeatedly, ten times or more. The V call is TRBV11-2, the J call TRBJ2-7, with TRBD2 as a possible D gene (5 bases). The CDR3 is made up of 14 amino acids. The germline V gene encodes CDR1 SGHAT and CDR2 FQNNGV. V was clipped by 4 bases and J by 4 bases, with 14 bases between them. CDR3 sequence reads: CASSSGLQSYEQYF. For the CDR3, the DNA is TGTGCCAGCAGCTCTGGACTTCAATCTTACGAGCAGTACTTC.

There are a few counts of this clonotype. V gene TRBV3-1 combines with J gene TRBJ2-7; possibly TRBD1 or TRBD2 for D (5 bases each). The CDR3 has 15 amino acids. V lost 2 bases and J 1 base, leaving 12 bases between the germline ends. Germline V lookup: CDR1 LGHDT, CDR2 YNNKEL (reference sequence). In DNA, the CDR3 is TGTGCCAGCAGCCAATTCACAGGAGGATCCTACGAGCAGTACTTC. As protein: CASSQFTGGSYEQYF.

This clonotype was recorded many times. The chain couples TRBV7-2 to TRBJ2-1, with TRBD2 as a possible D gene (5 bases). CDR3 length: 14 amino acids. Germline CDR1 reads SGHTA; CDR2 reads FQGNSA. The ends were cut back, 1 base at V and 4 bases at J, with 8 bases in the middle. Here the CDR3 DNA reads TGTGCCAGCAGCTTAGACGGGGAGTACAATGAGCAGTTCTTC. This translates into CASSLDGEYNEQFF. The full variable domain, completed using reference TRBV7-2 and TRBJ2-1, is GAGVSQSPSNKVTEKGKDVELRCDPISGHTALYWYRQSLGQGLEFLIYFQGNSAPDKSGLPSDRFSAERTGGSVSTLTIQRTQQEDSAVYLCASSLDGEYNEQFFGPGTRLTVL.

As DNA, the CDR3 is TGTGCCAGCAGCCAAGGACAGGGCGGAACTAATGAAAAACTGTTTTTT. It yields the protein CASSQGQGGTNEKLFF. This rearrangement joins TRBV3-1 to TRBJ1-4; 7 bases fit TRBD1. Per germline, CDR1 LGHDT and CDR2 YNNKEL (reference sequence). The CDR3 sequence is 16 residues long. With V trimmed by 1 base and J by 1 base, 3 bases remained unmatched.

This chain links TRBV20-1 with TRBJ2-5; D uncertain. The CDR3 is 14 amino acids. The germline CDR1 and CDR2 sequences are DFQATT and SNEGSKA (reference sequence). With 2 bases removed from V and 4 bases from J, the gap between germline ends came to 14 bases. The CDR3 nucleotides read TGCAGTGCTAGATTGGGCCAGTCTCTAGAGACCCAGTACTTC. Its translation is CSARLGQSLETQYF.

This clonotype was seen repeatedly, ten times or more. V usage is TRBV12-3 or TRBV12-4 and J usage is TRBJ2-1; D is possibly TRBD1 or TRBD2 (5 bases each). The CDR3 length is 13 residues. V gave up 3 bases and J gave up 8 bases, with 11 bases separating them. Here the CDR3 DNA reads TGTGCCAGCAGTTTTGGGGGAAACGATGAGCAGTTCTTC. Its translation is CASSFGGNDEQFF.

This clonotype showed up just a few times. V and J are TRBV24-1 and TRBJ2-3, with D maybe TRBD1 (5 bases). With 0 bases removed from V and 3 bases from J, the gap between germline ends came to 12 bases. This CDR3 is built from 16 residues. CDR1 is KGHDR and CDR2 is SFDVKD in the germline V gene. CDR3 region: CATSDLARVGTDTQYF. CDR3 nucleotides: TGTGCCACCAGTGATTTGGCCAGGGTTGGGACAGATACGCAGTATTTT.

This clonotype has ten or more counts. This sequence joins TRBV7-9 and TRBJ2-7, with D perhaps assigned TRBD1 or TRBD2 (5 bases each). The germline V gene has CDR1 SEHNR and CDR2 FQNEAQ (reference sequence). This CDR3 has 15 residues. V was trimmed by 2 bases and J by 2 bases, leaving 13 bases between them. CDR3 nucleotides: TGTGCCAGCAGCTTAACGGGAAGGGACCCCTACGAGCAGTACTTC. As protein: CASSLTGRDPYEQYF.